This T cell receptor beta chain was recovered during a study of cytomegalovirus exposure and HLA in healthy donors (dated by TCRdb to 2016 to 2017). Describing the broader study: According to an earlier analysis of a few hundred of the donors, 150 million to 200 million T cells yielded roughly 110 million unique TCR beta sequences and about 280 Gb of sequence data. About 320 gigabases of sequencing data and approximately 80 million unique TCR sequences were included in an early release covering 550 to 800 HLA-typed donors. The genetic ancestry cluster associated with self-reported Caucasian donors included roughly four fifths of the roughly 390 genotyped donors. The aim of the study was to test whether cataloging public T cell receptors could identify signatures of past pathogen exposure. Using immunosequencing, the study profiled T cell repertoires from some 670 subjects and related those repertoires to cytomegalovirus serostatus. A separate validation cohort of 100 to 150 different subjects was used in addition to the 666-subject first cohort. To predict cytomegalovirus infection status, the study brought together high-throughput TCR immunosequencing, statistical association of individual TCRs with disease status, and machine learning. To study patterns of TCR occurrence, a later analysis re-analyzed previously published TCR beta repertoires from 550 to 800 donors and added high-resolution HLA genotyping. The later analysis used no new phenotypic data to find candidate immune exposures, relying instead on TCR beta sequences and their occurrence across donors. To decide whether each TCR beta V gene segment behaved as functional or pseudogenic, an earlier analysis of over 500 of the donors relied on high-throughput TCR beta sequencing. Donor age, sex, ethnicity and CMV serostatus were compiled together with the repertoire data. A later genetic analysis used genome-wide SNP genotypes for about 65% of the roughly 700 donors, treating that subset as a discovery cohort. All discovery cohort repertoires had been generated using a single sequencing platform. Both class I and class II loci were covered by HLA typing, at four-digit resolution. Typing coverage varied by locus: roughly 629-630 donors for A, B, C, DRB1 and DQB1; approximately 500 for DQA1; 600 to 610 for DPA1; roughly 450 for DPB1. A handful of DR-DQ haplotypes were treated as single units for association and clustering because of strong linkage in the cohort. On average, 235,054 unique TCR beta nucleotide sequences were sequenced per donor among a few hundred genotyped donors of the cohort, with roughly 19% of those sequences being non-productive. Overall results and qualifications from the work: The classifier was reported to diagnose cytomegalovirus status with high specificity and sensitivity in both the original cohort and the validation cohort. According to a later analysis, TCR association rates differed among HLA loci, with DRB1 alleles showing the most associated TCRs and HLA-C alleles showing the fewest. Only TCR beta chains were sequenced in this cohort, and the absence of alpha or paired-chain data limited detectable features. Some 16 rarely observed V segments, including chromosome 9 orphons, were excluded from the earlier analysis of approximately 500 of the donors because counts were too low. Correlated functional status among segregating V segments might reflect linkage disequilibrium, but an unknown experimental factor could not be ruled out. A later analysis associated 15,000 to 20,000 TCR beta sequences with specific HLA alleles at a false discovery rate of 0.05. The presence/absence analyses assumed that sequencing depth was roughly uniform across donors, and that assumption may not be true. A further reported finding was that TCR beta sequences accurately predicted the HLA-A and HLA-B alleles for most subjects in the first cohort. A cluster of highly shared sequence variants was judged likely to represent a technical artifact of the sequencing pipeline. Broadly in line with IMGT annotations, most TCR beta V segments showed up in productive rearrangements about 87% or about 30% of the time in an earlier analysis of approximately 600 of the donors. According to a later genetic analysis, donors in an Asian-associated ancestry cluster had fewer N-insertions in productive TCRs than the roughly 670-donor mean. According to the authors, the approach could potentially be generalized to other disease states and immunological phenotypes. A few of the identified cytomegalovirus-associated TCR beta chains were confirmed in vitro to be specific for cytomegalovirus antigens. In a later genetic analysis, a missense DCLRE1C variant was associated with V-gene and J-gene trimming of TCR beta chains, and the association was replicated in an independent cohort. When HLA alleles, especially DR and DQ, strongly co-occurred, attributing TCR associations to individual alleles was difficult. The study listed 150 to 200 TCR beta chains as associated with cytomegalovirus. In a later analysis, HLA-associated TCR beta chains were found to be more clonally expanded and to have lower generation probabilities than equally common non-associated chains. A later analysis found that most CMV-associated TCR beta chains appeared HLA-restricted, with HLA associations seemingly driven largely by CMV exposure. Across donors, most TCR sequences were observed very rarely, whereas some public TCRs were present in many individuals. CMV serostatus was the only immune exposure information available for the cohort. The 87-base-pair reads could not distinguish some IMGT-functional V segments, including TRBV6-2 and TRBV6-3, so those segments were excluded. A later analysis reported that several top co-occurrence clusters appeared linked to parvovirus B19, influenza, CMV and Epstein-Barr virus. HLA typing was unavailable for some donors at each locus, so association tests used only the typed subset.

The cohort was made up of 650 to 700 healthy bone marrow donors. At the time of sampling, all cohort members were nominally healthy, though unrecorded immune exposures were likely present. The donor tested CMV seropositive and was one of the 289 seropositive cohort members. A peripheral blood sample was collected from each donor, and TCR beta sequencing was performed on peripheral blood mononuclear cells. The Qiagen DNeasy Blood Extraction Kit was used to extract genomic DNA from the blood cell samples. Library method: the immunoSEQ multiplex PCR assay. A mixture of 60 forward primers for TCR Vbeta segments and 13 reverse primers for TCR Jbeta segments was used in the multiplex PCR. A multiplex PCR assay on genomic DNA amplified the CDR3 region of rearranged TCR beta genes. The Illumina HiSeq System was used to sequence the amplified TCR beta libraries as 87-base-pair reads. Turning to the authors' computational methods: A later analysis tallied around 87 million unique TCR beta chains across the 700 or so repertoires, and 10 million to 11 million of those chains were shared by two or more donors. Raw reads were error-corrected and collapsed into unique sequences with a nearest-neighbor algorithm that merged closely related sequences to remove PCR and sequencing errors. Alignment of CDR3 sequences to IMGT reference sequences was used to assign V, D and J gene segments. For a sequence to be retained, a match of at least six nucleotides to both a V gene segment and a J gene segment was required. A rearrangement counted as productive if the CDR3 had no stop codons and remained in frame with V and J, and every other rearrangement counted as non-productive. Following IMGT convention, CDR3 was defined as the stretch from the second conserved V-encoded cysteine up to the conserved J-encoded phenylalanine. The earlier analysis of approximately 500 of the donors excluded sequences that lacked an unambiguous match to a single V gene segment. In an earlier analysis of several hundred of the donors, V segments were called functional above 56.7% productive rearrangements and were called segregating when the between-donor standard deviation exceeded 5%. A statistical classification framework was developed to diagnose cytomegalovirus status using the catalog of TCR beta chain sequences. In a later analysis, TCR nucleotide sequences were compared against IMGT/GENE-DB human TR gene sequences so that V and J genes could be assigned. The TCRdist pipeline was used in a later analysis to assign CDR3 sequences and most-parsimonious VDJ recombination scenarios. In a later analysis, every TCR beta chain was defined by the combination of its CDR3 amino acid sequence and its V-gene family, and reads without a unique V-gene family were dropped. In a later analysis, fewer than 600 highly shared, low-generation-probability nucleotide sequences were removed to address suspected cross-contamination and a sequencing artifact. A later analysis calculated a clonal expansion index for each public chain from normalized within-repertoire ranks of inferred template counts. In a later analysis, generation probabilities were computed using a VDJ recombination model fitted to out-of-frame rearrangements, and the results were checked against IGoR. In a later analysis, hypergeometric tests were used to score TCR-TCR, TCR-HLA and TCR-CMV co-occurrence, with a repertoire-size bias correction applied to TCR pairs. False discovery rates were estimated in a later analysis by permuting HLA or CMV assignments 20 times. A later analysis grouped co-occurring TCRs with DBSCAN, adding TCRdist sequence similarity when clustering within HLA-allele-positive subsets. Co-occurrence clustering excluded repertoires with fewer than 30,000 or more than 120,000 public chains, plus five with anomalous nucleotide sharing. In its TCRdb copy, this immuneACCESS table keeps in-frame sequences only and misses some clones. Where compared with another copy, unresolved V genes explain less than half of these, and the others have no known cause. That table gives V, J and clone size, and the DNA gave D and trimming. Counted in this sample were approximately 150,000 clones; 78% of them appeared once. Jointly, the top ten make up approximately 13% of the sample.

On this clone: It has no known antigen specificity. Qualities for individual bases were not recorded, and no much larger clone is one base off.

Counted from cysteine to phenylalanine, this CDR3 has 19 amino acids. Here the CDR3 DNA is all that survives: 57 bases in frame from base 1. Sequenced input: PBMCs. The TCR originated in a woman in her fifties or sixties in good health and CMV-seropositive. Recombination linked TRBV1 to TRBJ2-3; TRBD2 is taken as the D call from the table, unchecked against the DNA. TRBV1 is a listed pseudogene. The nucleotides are TGCACCAGCAGCCAAGAATTCACCCCCCTAGCGGGGGGGGGAGATACGCAGTATTTT. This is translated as CTSSQEFTPLAGGGDTQYF.